This T cell receptor beta chain was obtained from a study of T cell changes during pregnancy in multiple sclerosis (dated by TCRdb to between 2019 and 2020). Background on the whole study: The study looked at changes in the T cell repertoire across pregnancy in women with multiple sclerosis.

Notes on this clone: Which antigen it targets is not known. No much larger clone is present one base from it, and per-base qualities are unavailable.

Sequences SQVTM (CDR1) and ANQGSEA (CDR2) are obtained from the germline V gene. CDR3 length: 13 amino acids, cysteine to phenylalanine. Only CDR3 DNA is held: 39 bases, read in frame from base 1. The junction shows trimming of 4 bases on V and 9 bases on J, and the gene matches do not reach 8 bases of it. Library preparation was by the immunoSEQ multiplex PCR assay. TCRdb obtained this table from immuneACCESS and retained in-frame rearrangements with V and J assigned. These tables miss some clones; where compared with another copy, unresolved V genes account for less than half of the shortfall, and the remainder is unexplained. The sample table shows 72,000 or so clones, and around 93% are seen once. Approximately 2.4% of the sample rests with the top ten.

Material: peripheral blood, obtained in the second trimester of pregnancy. This chain joins TRBV29-1 to TRBJ2-1, with TRBD2 matching 8 junction bases. The sequence came from a female donor with multiple sclerosis, enrolled in a pregnancy study. At the DNA level, the sequence is TGCAGCGTTGGTAGCGGGGATTTCGGTGAGCAGTTCTTC. It is translated as CSVGSGDFGEQFF.